Each of the 13 T cell receptor beta chains below was sequenced from the same sample in a study of T cell repertoires in cytomegalovirus infection. These TCRs' antigens remain unknown. One entry per CDR3 protein results from TCRdb running MiXCR on the reads. The sample has hundreds of thousands of distinct CDR3 sequences, 31% seen once. The material sequenced was cultured CD8+ T cells from PBMCs, taken from culture after CMV antigen stimulation. The receptors here all came from a human donor in good health (CMV status not recorded). Some clones in this sample may be carry-over from other donors' samples.

V gene TRBV7-9 combines with J gene TRBJ2-1; D not certain. Germline V CDR1 and CDR2: SEHNR, FQNEAQ (reference sequence). With 4 bases removed from V and 4 bases from J, the gap between germline ends came to 17 bases. The CDR3 runs 16 residues. CDR3 nucleotide sequence: TGTGCCAGCAGCTCAGGCAGGATACCCTTATACAATGAGCAGTTCTTC. The encoded protein is CASSSGRIPLYNEQFF.

The chain combines TRBV9 with TRBJ2-5; 9 bases line up with TRBD2. Per the germline V gene, CDR1 is SGDLS and CDR2 is YYNGEE. J gave up 0 bases and V 3 bases, and 9 bases lay outside the gene matches. The CDR3 extends over 17 amino acids. Here the CDR3 reads CASSATLAGENQETQYF. CDR3 coding DNA: TGTGCCAGCAGCGCGACTTTAGCGGGGGAGAACCAAGAGACCCAGTACTTC.

The rearrangement links TRBV6-8 to TRBJ1-6; no firm D call. Germline V CDR1 and CDR2: MNHGY, SAAAGT. V was cut by 10 bases and J by 8 bases, with 15 bases left in between. The length of the CDR3 is 13 residues. The CDR3 protein is CATQRGPHSPLHF. In nucleotides, the CDR3 is TGTGCCACTCAACGGGGTCCCCATTCACCCCTCCACTTT.

The chain uses TRBV19 and TRBJ1-1, with D uncertain. Germline CDR1 and CDR2: LNHDA and SQIVND (reference sequence). The ends were cut back, 5 bases at V and 5 bases at J, with 15 bases in the middle. The CDR3 consists of 14 residues. The CDR3 loop reads CASSSKPGATEAFF. CDR3 nucleotides: TGTGCCAGTAGTTCTAAGCCGGGTGCGACTGAAGCTTTCTTT.

This sequence joins TRBV20-1 and TRBJ1-6; D unclear. The ends were cut back, 2 bases at V and 8 bases at J, with 19 bases in the middle. This CDR3 spans 16 amino acids. CDR1 and CDR2 (germline): DFQATT, SNEGSKA (reference sequence). The CDR3 protein is CSARSAEGVHHSPLHF. CDR3 nucleotides: TGCAGTGCTAGAAGCGCGGAGGGAGTTCATCATTCACCCCTCCACTTT.

In this sample, this clonotype turned up a few times. The rearrangement joins TRBV6-6 to TRBJ2-7, with TRBD1 identical over 9 bases. After removal of 2 bases from V and 5 bases from J, the junction contained 7 bases not matched to a gene. Germline CDR1 reads MNHNY; CDR2 reads SVGAGI (reference sequence). This CDR3 spans 15 amino acids. The CDR3 DNA reads as TGTGCCAGCAGTTACCTTAGGACAGGGGCGGACGAGCAGTACGTC. This encodes CASSYLRTGADEQYV.

This clonotype was detected only a few times. DNA for the CDR3: TGTGCCAGCAGCTTAACAGGGGGCCTCAATCAGCCCCAGCATTTT. Protein product: CASSLTGGLNQPQHF. The chain is built from TRBV7-2 and TRBJ1-5; TRBD1 aligns across 9 bases. Trimming took 2 bases from V and 3 from J; bases not matched to a gene: 2. CDR1 SGHTA and CDR2 FQGNSA come from the germline V gene. The CDR3 contains 15 residues.

The CDR3 protein is CASSFQGHYEQYF. For the CDR3, the DNA is TGTGCCAGCAGCTTTCAGGGACACTACGAGCAGTACTTC. The V gene is TRBV5-4, the J gene TRBJ2-7; TRBD1 is a possible D gene (6 bases). This CDR3 contains 13 residues. Deletions cut 2 bases from V and 3 bases from J, with 9 bases between. CDR1 and CDR2 (germline): SGHNT, YYREEE (reference sequence).

This clonotype was counted at least ten times. As DNA, the CDR3 is TGTGCCAGCAGCCACCTTTGGACAGGGGAGAACACTGAAGCTTTCTTT. It encodes CASSHLWTGENTEAFF. V gene TRBV7-2 combines with J gene TRBJ1-1, with 9 positions matching TRBD1. This CDR3 has 16 amino acids. Germline V gives CDR1 SGHTA, CDR2 FQGNSA. J was trimmed by 1 base and V by 5 bases; bases with no gene match: 8.

The chain couples TRBV7-3 to TRBJ2-1; D not certain. Trimming shortened V by 5 bases and J by 7 bases, and 15 bases separated the two germline ends. CDR1 and CDR2 from the germline V gene are SGHTA and FQGTGA. The CDR3 runs 14 residues. The CDR3 nucleotides read TGTGCCAGCAGCCTCGGTTCGGGCAAAAATGAGCAGTTCTTC. It specifies CASSLGSGKNEQFF.

This clonotype was detected only a few times. The rearrangement uses TRBV7-9 and TRBJ2-1; tentatively, D is TRBD2 (7 bases). The CDR3 length is 16 residues. The V and J ends lost 5 bases and 8 bases respectively, with 22 bases between them. Germline CDR1 is SEHNR and CDR2 is FQNEAQ (reference sequence). The CDR3 nucleotides read TGTGCCAGCAGCCCTAGTGGAGGGGGGGCAATCGATGAGCAGTTCTTC. Translation: CASSPSGGGAIDEQFF.

The sample holds many counts of this clonotype. V and J are TRBV7-6 and TRBJ2-2, with D perhaps TRBD1 (6 bases). The V gene's germline CDR1 is SGHVS and CDR2 FNYEAQ. The CDR3 length is 16 residues. V gave up 1 base and J gave up 5 bases, with 14 bases separating them. The CDR3 region is CASSLVSRGITGELFF. The CDR3 nucleotides are TGTGCCAGCAGCTTAGTGTCCAGGGGAATTACCGGGGAGCTGTTTTTT.

Only a few counts were recorded for this clonotype. V gene TRBV4-1 combines with J gene TRBJ2-7; either TRBD1 or TRBD2 may supply D (5 bases each). Trimming removed 0 bases from V and 3 bases from J, with 9 bases in between. Per germline, CDR1 MGHRA and CDR2 YSYEKL. The CDR3 runs 14 residues. CDR3 bases: TGCGCCAGCAGCCAAGAGGGACGGGGCTACGAGCAGTACTTC. This codes for CASSQEGRGYEQYF.